This TCR beta chain was sequenced in a study of CD8+CD57+ T cells in acquired aplastic anemia. As for the study in general: On average, sorted CD4+ and CD8+ cells gave approximately 3.1 ug of DNA.

At least ten counts were recorded for this clonotype. Its antigen is still unknown. Profiling that covered TCR beta VDJ and CDR3 relied on genomic DNA as its template. Via MiXCR, TCRdb re-called the reads, giving one row per CDR3 protein. This sample has 150,000 to 200,000 distinct CDR3 sequences, with around half found just once. Study-level findings and limits: Sharing between patients and controls was observed for twenty-nine CD8+ CDR3 sequences.

The CDR3 runs 15 residues. V gave up 3 bases and J gave up 3 bases, with 12 bases separating them. The germline V gene encodes CDR1 SGHRS and CDR2 YFSETQ. Sequencing was done on patients that had shown CD8+CD57+ cell expansion by flow cytometry. Severe acquired aplastic anemia was diagnosed in all patients. Blood came from patients not yet given any therapy. This TCR was sampled from a human donor with aplastic anemia. This chain connects TRBV5-1 to TRBJ2-2; D is tentatively TRBD1 or TRBD2 (5 bases each). Sequencing was carried out using sorted CD4+, CD8+, or CD8+CD57+ T cells (not recorded which) from PBMCs. CDR3 residues: CASSSEGPHTGELFF. As DNA, the CDR3 is TGCGCCAGCAGCTCCGAGGGACCACACACCGGGGAGCTGTTTTTT. The entire variable domain, with the rest obtained from reference TRBV5-1 and TRBJ2-2, is as follows: KAGVTQTPRYLIKTRGQQVTLSCSPISGHRSVSWYQQTPGQGLQFLFEYFSETQRNKGNFPGRFSGRQFSNSRSEMNVSTLELGDSALYLCASSSEGPHTGELFFGEGSRLTVL.